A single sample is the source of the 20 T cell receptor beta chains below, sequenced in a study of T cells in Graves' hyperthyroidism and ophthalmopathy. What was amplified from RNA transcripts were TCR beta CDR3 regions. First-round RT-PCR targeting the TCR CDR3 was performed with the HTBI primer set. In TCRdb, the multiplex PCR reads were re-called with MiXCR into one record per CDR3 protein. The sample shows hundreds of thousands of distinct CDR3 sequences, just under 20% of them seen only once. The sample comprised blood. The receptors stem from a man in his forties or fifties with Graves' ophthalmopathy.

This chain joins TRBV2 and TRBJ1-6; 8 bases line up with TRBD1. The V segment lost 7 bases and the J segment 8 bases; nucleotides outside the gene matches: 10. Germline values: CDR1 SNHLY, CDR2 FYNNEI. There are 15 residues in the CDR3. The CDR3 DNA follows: TGTGCCAGCACTTCCAGCAGGGGGCTCGATTCACCCCTCCACTTT. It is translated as CASTSSRGLDSPLHF.

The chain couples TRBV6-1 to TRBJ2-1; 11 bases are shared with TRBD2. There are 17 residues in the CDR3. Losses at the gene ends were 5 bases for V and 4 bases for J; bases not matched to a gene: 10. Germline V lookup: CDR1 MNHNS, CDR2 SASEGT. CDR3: CASSYGRTSGRYNEQFF. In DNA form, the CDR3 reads TGTGCCAGCAGTTATGGTCGTACTAGCGGGAGATACAATGAGCAGTTCTTC.

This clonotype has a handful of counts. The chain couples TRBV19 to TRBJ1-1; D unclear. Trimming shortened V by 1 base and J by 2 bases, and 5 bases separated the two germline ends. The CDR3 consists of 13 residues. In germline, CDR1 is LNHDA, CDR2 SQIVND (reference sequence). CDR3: CASSIGANTEAFF. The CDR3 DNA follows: TGTGCCAGTAGTATAGGGGCCAACACTGAAGCTTTCTTT. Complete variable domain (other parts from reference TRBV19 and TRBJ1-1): DGGITQSPKYLFRKEGQNVTLSCEQNLNHDAMYWYRQDPGQGLRLIYYSQIVNDFQKGDIAEGYSVSREKKESFPLTVTSAQKNPTAFYLCASSIGANTEAFFGQGTRLTVV.

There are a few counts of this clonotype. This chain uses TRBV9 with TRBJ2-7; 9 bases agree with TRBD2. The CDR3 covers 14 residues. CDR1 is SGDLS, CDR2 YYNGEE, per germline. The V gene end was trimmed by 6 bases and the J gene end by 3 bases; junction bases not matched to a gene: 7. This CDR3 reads CASNLAGGFYEQYF. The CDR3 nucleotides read TGTGCCAGCAACCTCGCGGGGGGGTTCTACGAGCAGTACTTC.

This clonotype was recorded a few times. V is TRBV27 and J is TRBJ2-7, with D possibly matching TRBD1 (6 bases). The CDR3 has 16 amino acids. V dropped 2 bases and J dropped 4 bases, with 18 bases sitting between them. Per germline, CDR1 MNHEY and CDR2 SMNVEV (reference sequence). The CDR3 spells CASSLSVEQGAYEQYF. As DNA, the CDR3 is TGTGCCAGCAGTTTAAGCGTCGAACAGGGTGCTTACGAGCAGTACTTC.

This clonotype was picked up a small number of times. The CDR3 sequence is CASSRTSGGGHTQYF. Written as DNA, the CDR3 is TGTGCCAGCAGCCGGACTAGCGGGGGGGGCCATACGCAGTATTTT. The chain employs TRBV12-3 or TRBV12-4 and TRBJ2-3; TRBD2 aligns across 15 bases. The CDR3 covers 15 residues. Trimming removed 6 bases from V and 7 bases from J; junction bases left unmatched: 5.

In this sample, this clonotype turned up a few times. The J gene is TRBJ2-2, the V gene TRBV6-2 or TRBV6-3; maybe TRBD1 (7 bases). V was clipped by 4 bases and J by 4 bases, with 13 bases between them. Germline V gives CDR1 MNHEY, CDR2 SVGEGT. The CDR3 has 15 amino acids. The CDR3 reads CASSFTGDSTGELFF. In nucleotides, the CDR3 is TGTGCCAGCAGTTTTACAGGGGACTCCACCGGGGAGCTGTTTTTT.

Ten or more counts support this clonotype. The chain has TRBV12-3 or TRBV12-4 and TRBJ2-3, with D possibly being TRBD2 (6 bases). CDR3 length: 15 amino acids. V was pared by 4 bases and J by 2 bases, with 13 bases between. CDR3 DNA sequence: TGTGCCAGCAGTTATGGAGGAGGGAACACAGATACGCAGTATTTT. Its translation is CASSYGGGNTDTQYF.

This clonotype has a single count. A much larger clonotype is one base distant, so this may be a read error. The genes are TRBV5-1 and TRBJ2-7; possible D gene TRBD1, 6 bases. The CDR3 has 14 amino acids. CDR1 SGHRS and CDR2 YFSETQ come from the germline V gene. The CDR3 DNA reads TGCGCCGGCAGCTTGGATCGGACAGCTTACGAGCAGTACTTC. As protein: CAGSLDRTAYEQYF. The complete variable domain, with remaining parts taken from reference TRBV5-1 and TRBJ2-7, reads KAGVTQTPRYLIKTRGQQVTLSCSPISGHRSVSWYQQTPGQGLQFLFEYFSETQRNKGNFPGRFSGRQFSNSRSEMNVSTLELGDSALYLCAGSLDRTAYEQYFGPGTRLTVT.

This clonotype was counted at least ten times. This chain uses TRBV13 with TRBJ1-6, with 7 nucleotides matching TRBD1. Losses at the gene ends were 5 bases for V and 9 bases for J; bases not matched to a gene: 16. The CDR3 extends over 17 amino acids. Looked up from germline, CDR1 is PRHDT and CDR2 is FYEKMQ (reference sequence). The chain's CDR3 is CASSQRSVEGAGSPLHF. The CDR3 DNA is TGTGCCAGCAGCCAGAGGTCGGTAGAGGGGGCGGGTTCACCCCTCCACTTT.

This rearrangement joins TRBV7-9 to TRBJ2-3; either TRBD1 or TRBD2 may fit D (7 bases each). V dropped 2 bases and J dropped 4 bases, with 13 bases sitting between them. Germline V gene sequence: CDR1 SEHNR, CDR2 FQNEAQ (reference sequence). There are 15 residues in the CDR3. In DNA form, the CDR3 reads TGTGCCAGCAGCTTACAGGGGGGGGCCTCAGATACGCAGTATTTT. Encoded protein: CASSLQGGASDTQYF. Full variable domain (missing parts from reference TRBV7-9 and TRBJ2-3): DTGVSQNPRHKITKRGQNVTFRCDPISEHNRLYWYRQTLGQGPEFLTYFQNEAQLEKSRLLSDRFSAERPKGSFSTLEIQRTEQGDSAMYLCASSLQGGASDTQYFGPGTRLTVL.

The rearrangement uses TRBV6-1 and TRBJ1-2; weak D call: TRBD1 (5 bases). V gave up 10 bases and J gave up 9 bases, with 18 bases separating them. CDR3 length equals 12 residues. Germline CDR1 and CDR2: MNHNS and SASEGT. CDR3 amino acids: CATGLPRQSYTF. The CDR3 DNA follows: TGTGCCACGGGACTCCCCAGGCAGAGCTACACCTTC.

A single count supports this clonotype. The CDR3 sequence is CASSPPGGANEQFF. CDR3 DNA sequence: TGTGCCAGCAGCCCTCCGGGCGGGGCTAATGAGCAGTTCTTC. The V call is TRBV9, the J call TRBJ2-1; D possibly corresponds to TRBD2 (6 bases). CDR3 size: 14 residues. V dropped 4 bases and J dropped 7 bases, with 15 bases sitting between them. Germline V gene data show CDR1 as SGDLS and CDR2 as YYNGEE.

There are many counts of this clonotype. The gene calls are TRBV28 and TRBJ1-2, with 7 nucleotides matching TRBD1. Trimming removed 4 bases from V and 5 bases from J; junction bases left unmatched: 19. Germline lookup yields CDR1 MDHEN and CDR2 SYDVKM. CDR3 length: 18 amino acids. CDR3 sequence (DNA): TGTGCCAGCAGTTCCGACAGGGTTTTTGCGGGGTCGGGATATGGCTACACCTTC. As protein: CASSSDRVFAGSGYGYTF.

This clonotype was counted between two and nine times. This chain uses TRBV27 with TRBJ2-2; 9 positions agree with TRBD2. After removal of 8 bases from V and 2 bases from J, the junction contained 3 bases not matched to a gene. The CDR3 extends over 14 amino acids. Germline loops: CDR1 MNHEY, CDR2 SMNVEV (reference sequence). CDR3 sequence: CASASGVNTGELFF. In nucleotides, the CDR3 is TGTGCCAGCGCTAGCGGGGTTAACACCGGGGAGCTGTTTTTT.

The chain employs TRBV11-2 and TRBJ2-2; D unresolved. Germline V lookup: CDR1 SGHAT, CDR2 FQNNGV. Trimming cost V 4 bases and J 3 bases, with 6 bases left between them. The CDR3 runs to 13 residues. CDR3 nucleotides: TGTGCCAGCAGCTCTACTTACACCGGGGAGCTGTTTTTT. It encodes CASSSTYTGELFF.

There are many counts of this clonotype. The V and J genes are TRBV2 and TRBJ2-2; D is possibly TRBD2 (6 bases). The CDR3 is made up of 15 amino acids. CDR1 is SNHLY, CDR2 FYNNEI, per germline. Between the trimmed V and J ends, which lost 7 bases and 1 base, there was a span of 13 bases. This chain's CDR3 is CASKKPAGNTGELFF. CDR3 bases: TGTGCCAGCAAAAAGCCAGCGGGGAACACCGGGGAGCTGTTTTTT. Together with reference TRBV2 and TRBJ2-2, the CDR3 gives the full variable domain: EPEVTQTPSHQVTQMGQEVILRCVPISNHLYFYWYRQILGQKVEFLVSFYNNEISEKSEIFDDQFSVERPDGSNFTLKIRSTKLEDSAMYFCASKKPAGNTGELFFGEGSRLTVL.

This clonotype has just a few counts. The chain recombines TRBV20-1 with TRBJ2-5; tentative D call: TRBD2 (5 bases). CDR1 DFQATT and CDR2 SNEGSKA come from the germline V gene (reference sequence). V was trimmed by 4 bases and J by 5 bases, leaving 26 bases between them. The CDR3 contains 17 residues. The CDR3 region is CSATIPGMAASGETQYF. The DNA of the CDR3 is TGCAGTGCTACCATCCCGGGGATGGCCGCCTCCGGGGAGACCCAGTACTTC.

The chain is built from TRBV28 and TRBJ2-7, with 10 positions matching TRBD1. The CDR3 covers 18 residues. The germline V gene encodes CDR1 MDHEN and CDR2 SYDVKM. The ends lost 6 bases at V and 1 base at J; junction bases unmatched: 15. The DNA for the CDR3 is TGTGCCAGCAGCCTCAAAAGGGAGACAGGGGGCGAGTCCTACGAGCAGTACTTC. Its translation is CASSLKRETGGESYEQYF.

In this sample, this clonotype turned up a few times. CDR3 residues: CASSFRDYEQYF. Written as DNA, the CDR3 is TGCGCCAGCAGCTTCCGGGACTACGAGCAGTACTTC. The rearrangement uses TRBV5-1 and TRBJ2-7, with a possible D match to TRBD2 (5 bases). Trimming left V 2 bases short and J 3 bases short, with 6 bases between. CDR1 is SGHRS and CDR2 is YFSETQ in the germline V gene. The CDR3 length is 12 residues.